This T cell receptor (beta chain) was captured in a study of shared clonotypes between healthy human individuals. CD45RO-negative, CCR7-positively selected cells formed the naive CD8 fraction, excluding terminally differentiated effector memory CD45RA+ cells. Germline values: CDR1 MNHGY, CDR2 SAAAGT. The CDR3 loop spans 16 amino acids. Trimming took 7 bases from V and 0 from J; bases not matched to a gene: 6. Source study methods: Junction-only immunoSEQ sequences carried no quality scores, so filtering differed. TCRdb's copy holds only in-frame clones and misses some; the assay was immunoSEQ multiplex PCR. The DNA was the basis for D and trimming; V, J and clone size are from that table. There are about 2.1 million clones in the sample; just over 90% occur only once, and 1.5% to 2% lies in the top ten.

This sequence joins TRBV6-8 and TRBJ2-3; 11 bases are shared with TRBD2. This receptor was identified in a man aged 18 to 29 in good health. Some clones in this sample may be carry-over from other donors' samples. The material sequenced was naive CD8+ T cells from PBMCs. The CDR3 region is CASIPIAGGSTDTQYF. As DNA, the CDR3 is TGTGCCAGCATTCCCATAGCGGGAGGGAGCACAGATACGCAGTATTTT.